This T cell receptor beta chain comes out of a study of control samples from healthy donors and cancer patients. There are 15 residues in the CDR3. Germline CDR1 reads SGHDT; CDR2 reads YYEEEE. V gave up 4 bases and J gave up 0 bases, with 13 bases separating them. Assay used: immunoSEQ multiplex PCR; TCRdb lists only in-frame clones, some missing. The sample lists about 120,000 clones; more than 85% were seen once. The sequence derives from a woman aged 18-29 years in good health. The chain links TRBV5-6 to TRBJ1-1; no clear D gene. Sequencing input: blood. CDR3: CASSPAGVMNTEAFF. As DNA, the CDR3 is TGTGCCAGCAGCCCGGCGGGAGTCATGAACACTGAAGCTTTCTTT.